What follows describes a single T cell receptor (beta chain). The antigen this receptor binds is unknown. One base away there is no much larger clone; base qualities are not given. The method was the immunoSEQ multiplex PCR assay. Following the manufacturer's protocol, the hsTCRB Kit was used to amplify rearranged TCR beta chain sequences. TCRB libraries were sequenced on an Illumina MiSeq. As for the authors' bioinformatics: The proprietary platform of the kit vendor was used for demultiplexing, trimming and gene mapping. The clones in this table, taken by TCRdb from immuneACCESS, are in-frame only. Not every clone is retained; where verified, under half of the shortfall comes from an unresolved V gene, and the cause of the rest is unknown. D and trimming come from the DNA, and the V and J calls and clone size come from that table. This sample is represented by over 55,000 clones; roughly 81% of them were singletons. Jointly, the top ten make up roughly 5.7% of the sample.

The time point label, as the study defines it: week 35, safety follow-up. Each vaccine dose was 300 ug of a 20-mer mutant IDH1 peptide in Montanide, given subcutaneously with topical imiquimod. Patients received eight vaccinations in weeks 1, 3, 5, 7, 11, 15, 19 and 23, corresponding to visits V03 through V10. All donors had newly diagnosed IDH1-mutant astrocytomas of WHO grade 3 or 4 that showed loss of nuclear ATRX. The samples were drawn from NOA16, a multicentre, single-arm, open-label phase I trial in Germany that tested a mutant IDH1 peptide vaccine in humans for the first time. Genomic DNA for TCRB sequencing was extracted from EDTA blood using the DNeasy Blood and Tissue Kit. The data were obtained in a study of a mutant IDH1 vaccine in newly diagnosed glioma (dated by TCRdb to about 2021). For context, the study as a whole: Vaccination was initiated 4-6 weeks after radiotherapy alone, or concurrently with temozolomide cycles in the chemotherapy-containing groups. Of the roughly 34 treated patients, approximately 60% were male and about 40% were female, and a mean age of 40.4 years was recorded. Before enrollment, patients had received standard therapy of radiotherapy alone, temozolomide alone, or radiochemotherapy with temozolomide; most received the combination. The week-35 safety follow-up took place at visit V12, and the week-47 end of study took place at visit V13. Peripheral blood samples were drawn at six visits, namely V03 (baseline), V05, V07, V10, V12 and V13. Longitudinal TCRB deep sequencing was done for about two dozen treated patients, wherever samples were available for exploratory analyses. Results the study describes overall, beyond this receptor: Immune responses induced by the vaccine were seen in around 93% of patients across multiple MHC alleles. Changes in the top peripheral T cell clonotypes picked up by TCRB sequencing did not appear to be linked to pseudoprogression. Availability determined which PBMC samples were chosen for TCRB deep sequencing. According to the authors, sample limitations meant that analyses of patient blood samples could not be reproduced.

The germline V gene yields SGHAT for CDR1 and FQNNGV for CDR2. Trimming removed 0 bases from V and 7 bases from J, leaving 10 bases between the germline ends. Its CDR3 holds 14 amino acids, cysteine through phenylalanine. Only the CDR3 DNA is retained, 42 bases long and in frame from the first base. The chain employs TRBV11-2 and TRBJ1-5; no confident D gene assignment can be made. The sequence was collected from a middle-aged man with glioma. The specimen was PBMCs, collected from a glioma patient whose treatment included an IDH1 peptide vaccine. The CDR3: CASSLDQYSQPQHF. The bases are TGTGCCAGCAGCTTAGATCAGTACAGCCAGCCCCAGCATTTT.